The clone carrying this T cell receptor (beta chain) has just a few counts. V shed 2 bases, J shed 0 bases, and the junction held 1 base outside the gene matches. Looked up from germline, CDR1 is SGHRS and CDR2 is YFSETQ. This CDR3 contains 15 residues. This entry comes from a study of human T cells and chemical hapten exposure. As for the study in general: Per-sample TCR yield variation was attributed mainly to small pooled library volume differences.

Documented time point: pre-sensitization, week 0. Stated treatment: therapeutic diphenylcyclopropenone sensitization with weekly scalp DPC. The study drew its donors from alopecia patients who were 18 to 70 years old and suitable for DPC. TCRdb reanalysed the RACE reads using MiXCR and keeps one entry per CDR3 protein. Seen here are 150,000 to 200,000 distinct CDR3 sequences, more than 25% observed once, and the top ten hold just under 3%. Sequencing used whole blood, obtained in connection with sensitization to the hapten diphenylcyclopropenone (DPC). The source of this sequence is a woman aged 30 to 39 with alopecia areata. Some clones in this sample may be carry-over from other donors' samples. The rearrangement uses TRBV5-1 and TRBJ2-3; 9 nucleotides match TRBD2. The CDR3 nucleotides read TGCGCCAGCAGCTTTAGCGGGGGCAGCACAGATACGCAGTATTTT. Its protein is CASSFSGGSTDTQYF.